Here is one T cell receptor beta chain with its context. The CDR3 runs 16 residues. CDR1 is MDHEN and CDR2 is SYDVKM in the germline V gene. V lost 5 bases to trimming and J lost 5 bases; unmatched junction nucleotides: 14. The data were obtained in a study of blood T cell repertoires in COVID-19. Study in general: The study drew acute and convalescent COVID-19 samples from the United States, Italy and Spain.

Here immunoSEQ multiplex PCR was the method, and the copy in TCRdb shows in-frame clones only, minus some. This table holds hundreds of thousands of clones, more than 85% found once. Source material: peripheral blood. The gene calls are TRBV28 and TRBJ2-5; 7 bases fit TRBD1. This TCR was recovered from a woman in her 30s with acute or convalescent COVID-19. Here the CDR3 DNA reads TGTGCCAGCAGTCACCTGAGAGGGGGCCTGGGGGAGACCCAGTACTTC. Residues: CASSHLRGGLGETQYF.